This TCR beta chain comes out of a study of T cell responses to AZD1222 COVID-19 vaccine. Regarding the study as a whole: Spike-wide vaccine-associated CD4 TCRs dominated at 160-218 and 743-854. Of the AZD1222 recipients, only six or seven were seropositive at baseline.

On this clone: Its antigen is not known.

V lost 6 bases and J lost 4, with 10 bases in between. The CDR3 is 12 residues long. The data were produced by immunoSEQ multiplex PCR, yet TCRdb's version contains in-frame clones alone and is incomplete. The sample includes 100,000 to 150,000 clones, approximately 92% of them seen just once. This receptor was identified in an adult in good health. The input for sequencing was peripheral blood, taken on day 0 of AZD1222 vaccination. The V and J genes are TRBV12-3 or TRBV12-4 and TRBJ2-7; D is unclear. CDR3 in amino acids: CASSLTDYEQYF. As DNA, the CDR3 is TGTGCCAGCAGCCTCACTGATTACGAGCAGTACTTC.